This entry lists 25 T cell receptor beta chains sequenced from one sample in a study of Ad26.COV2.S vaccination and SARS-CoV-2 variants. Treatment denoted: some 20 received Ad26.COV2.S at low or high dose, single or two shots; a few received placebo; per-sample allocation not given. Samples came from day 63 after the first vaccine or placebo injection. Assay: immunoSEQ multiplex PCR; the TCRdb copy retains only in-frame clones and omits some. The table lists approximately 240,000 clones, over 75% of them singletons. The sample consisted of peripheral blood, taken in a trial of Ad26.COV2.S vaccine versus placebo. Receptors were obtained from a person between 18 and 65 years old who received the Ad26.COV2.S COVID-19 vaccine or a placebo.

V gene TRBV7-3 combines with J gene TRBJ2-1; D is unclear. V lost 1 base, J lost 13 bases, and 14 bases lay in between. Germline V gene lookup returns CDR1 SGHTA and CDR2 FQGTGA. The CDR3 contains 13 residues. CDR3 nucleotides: TGTGCCAGCAGCTTAATATCCTCCTCACCCCAGTTCTTC. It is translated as CASSLISSSPQFF.

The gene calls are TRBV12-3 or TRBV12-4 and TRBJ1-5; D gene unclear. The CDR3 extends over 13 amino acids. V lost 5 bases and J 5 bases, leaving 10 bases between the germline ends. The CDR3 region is CASSRGVHQPQHF. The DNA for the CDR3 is TGTGCCAGCAGTCGCGGGGTACATCAGCCCCAGCATTTT.

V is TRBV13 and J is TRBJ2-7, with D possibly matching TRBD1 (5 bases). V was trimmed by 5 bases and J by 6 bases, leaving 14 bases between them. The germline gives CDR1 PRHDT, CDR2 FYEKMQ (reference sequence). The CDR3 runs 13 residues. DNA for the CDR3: TGTGCCAGCAGCCCGCGGCAGGGAAGCGAGCAGTACTTC. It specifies CASSPRQGSEQYF. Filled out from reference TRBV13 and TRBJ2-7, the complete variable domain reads AAGVIQSPRHLIKEKRETATLKCYPIPRHDTVYWYQQGPGQDPQFLISFYEKMQSDKGSIPDRFSAQQFSDYHSELNMSSLELGDSALYFCASSPRQGSEQYFGPGTRLTVT.

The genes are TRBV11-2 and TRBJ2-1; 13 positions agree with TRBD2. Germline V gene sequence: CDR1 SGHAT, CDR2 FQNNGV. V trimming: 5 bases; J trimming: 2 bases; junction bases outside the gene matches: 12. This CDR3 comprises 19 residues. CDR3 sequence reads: CASSPRLAGGHSTYNEQFF. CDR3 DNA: TGTGCCAGCAGCCCCAGACTAGCGGGAGGCCATTCGACCTACAATGAGCAGTTCTTC.

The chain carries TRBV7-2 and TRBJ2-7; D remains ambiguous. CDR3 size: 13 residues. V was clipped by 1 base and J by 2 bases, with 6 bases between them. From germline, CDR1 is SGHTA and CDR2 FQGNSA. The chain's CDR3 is CASSLVSPYEQYF. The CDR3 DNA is TGTGCCAGCAGCTTAGTTTCCCCCTACGAGCAGTACTTC.

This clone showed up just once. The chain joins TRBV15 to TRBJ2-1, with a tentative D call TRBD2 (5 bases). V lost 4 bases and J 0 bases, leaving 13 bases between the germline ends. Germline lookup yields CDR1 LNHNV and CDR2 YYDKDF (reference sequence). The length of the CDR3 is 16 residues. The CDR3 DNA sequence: TGTGCCACCAGCACCCTCGGCGGAGGCTCCTACAATGAGCAGTTCTTC. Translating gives CATSTLGGGSYNEQFF.

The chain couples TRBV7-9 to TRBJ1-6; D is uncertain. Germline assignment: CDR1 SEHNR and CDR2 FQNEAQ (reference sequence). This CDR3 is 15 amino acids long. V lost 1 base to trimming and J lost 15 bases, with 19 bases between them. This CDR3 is CASSLVLLRDESLHF. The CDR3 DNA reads TGTGCCAGCAGCTTAGTGCTGCTGCGGGATGAAAGCCTCCACTTT.

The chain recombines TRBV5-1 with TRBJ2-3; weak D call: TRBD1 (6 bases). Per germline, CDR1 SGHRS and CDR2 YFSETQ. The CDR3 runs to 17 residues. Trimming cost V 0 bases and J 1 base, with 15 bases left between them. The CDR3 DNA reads TGCGCCAGCAGCTTGGAGCCCAGGGGTGTAGGCACAGATACGCAGTATTTT. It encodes CASSLEPRGVGTDTQYF.

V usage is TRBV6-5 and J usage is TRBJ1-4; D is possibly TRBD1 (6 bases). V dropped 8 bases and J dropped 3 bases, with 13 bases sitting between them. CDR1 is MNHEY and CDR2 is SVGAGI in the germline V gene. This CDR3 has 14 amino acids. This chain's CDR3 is CASHLQGSNEKLFF. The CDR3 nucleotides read TGTGCCAGCCACCTACAGGGCTCTAATGAAAAACTGTTTTTT.

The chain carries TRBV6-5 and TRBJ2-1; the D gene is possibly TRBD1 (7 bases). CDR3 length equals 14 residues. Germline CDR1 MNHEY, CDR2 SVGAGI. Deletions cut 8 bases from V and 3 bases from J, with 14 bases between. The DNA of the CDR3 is TGTGCCAGCGGAGGGGGCTTTGACTACAATGAGCAGTTCTTC. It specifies CASGGGFDYNEQFF.

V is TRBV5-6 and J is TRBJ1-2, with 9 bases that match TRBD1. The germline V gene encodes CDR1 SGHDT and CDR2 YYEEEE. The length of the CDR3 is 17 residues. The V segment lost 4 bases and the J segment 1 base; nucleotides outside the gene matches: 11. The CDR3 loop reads CASSHRGQWDSNYGYTF. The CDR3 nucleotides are TGTGCCAGCAGCCACAGGGGGCAATGGGATAGTAACTATGGCTACACCTTC.

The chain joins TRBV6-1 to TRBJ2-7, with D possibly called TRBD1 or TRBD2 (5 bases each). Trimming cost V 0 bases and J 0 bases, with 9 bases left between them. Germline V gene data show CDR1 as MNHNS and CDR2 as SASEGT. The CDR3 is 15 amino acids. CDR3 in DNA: TGTGCCAGCAGTGAAGCAGGGACGTACTCCTACGAGCAGTACTTC. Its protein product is CASSEAGTYSYEQYF.

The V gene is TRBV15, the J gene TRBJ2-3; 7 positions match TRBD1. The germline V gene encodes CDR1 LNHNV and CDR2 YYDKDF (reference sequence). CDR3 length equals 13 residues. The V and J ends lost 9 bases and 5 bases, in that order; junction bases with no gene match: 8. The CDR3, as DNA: TGTGCCACGTTAGACAGGGATCAAGATACGCAGTATTTT. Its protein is CATLDRDQDTQYF.

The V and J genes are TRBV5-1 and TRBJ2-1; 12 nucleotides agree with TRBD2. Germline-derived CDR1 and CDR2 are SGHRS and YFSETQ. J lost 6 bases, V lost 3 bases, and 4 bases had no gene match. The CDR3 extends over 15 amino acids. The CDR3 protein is CASSSLAGGGNEQFF. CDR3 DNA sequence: TGCGCCAGCAGCTCCCTAGCGGGAGGGGGCAATGAGCAGTTCTTC.

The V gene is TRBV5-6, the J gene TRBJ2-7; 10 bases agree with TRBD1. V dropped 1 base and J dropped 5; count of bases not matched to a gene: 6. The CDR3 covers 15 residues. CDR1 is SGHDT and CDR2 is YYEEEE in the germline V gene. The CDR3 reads CASSLPDRGPDEQYF. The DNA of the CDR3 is TGTGCCAGCAGCTTGCCAGACAGGGGGCCCGACGAGCAGTACTTC.

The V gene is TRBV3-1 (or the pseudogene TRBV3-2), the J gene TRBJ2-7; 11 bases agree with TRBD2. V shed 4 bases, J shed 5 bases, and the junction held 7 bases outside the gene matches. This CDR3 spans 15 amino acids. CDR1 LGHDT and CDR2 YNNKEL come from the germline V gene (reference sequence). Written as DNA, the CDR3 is TGTGCCAGCAGCCCGACACTAGCGGGAGTTAACGAGCAGTACTTC. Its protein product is CASSPTLAGVNEQYF.

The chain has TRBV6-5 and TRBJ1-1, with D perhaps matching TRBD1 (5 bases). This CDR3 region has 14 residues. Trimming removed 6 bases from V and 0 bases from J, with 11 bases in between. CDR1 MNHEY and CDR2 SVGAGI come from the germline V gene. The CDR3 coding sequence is TGTGCCAGCAGGCGAGGGACGGTGAACACTGAAGCTTTCTTT. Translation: CASRRGTVNTEAFF.

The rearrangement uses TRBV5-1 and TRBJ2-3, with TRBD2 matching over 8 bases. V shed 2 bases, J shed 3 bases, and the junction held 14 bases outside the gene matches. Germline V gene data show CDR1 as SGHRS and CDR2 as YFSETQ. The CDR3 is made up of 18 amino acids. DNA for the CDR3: TGCGCCAGCAGCTTCGGACTAGGTAGCGGGGTTGAAACAGATACGCAGTATTTT. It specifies CASSFGLGSGVETDTQYF.

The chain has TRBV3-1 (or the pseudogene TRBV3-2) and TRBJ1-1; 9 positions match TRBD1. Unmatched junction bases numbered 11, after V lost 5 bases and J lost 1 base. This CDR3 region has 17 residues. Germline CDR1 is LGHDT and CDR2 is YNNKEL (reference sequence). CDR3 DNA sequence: TGTGCCAGCAGCAAACCTACAGGGGGCGCGGGGAACACTGAAGCTTTCTTT. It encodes CASSKPTGGAGNTEAFF.

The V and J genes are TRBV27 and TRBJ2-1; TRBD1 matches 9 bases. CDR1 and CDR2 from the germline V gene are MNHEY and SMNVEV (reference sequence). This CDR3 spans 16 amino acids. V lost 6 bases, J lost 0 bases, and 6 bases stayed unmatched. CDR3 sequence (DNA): TGTGCCAGCAGAAAACCGGGACAGGGCTCCTACAATGAGCAGTTCTTC. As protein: CASRKPGQGSYNEQFF.

The CDR3 nucleotides read TGCGCCAGCAGCCCTGGCGGGGCAGACAATCAGCCCCAGCATTTT. Amino acid sequence: CASSPGGADNQPQHF. V and J are TRBV5-1 and TRBJ1-5; weak D call: TRBD1 (5 bases). The ends were cut back, 4 bases at V and 3 bases at J, with 14 bases in the middle. Germline assignment: CDR1 SGHRS and CDR2 YFSETQ. The CDR3 contains 15 residues. The variable domain in full, completed from reference TRBV5-1 and TRBJ1-5, reads KAGVTQTPRYLIKTRGQQVTLSCSPISGHRSVSWYQQTPGQGLQFLFEYFSETQRNKGNFPGRFSGRQFSNSRSEMNVSTLELGDSALYLCASSPGGADNQPQHFGDGTRLSIL.

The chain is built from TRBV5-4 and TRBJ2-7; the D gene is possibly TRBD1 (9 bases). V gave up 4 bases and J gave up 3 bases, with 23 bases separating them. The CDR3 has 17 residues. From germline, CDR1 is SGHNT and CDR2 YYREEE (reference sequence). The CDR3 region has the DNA TGTGCCAGCAGCCCGGGAGGGCTGGGACAGGGCAACTACGAGCAGTACTTC. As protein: CASSPGGLGQGNYEQYF.

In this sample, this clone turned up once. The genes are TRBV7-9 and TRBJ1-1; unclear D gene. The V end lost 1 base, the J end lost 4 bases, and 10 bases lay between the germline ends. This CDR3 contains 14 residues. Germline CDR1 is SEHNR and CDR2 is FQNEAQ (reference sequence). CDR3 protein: CASSLEMEGTEAFF. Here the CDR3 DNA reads TGTGCCAGCAGCTTAGAAATGGAGGGCACTGAAGCTTTCTTT.

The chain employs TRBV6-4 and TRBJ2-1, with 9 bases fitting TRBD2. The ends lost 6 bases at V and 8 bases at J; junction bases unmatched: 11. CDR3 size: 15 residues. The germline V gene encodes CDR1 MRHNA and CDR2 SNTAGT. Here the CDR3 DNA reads TGTGCCAGCAGGAATACCGGGACTAGCAACTATGAGCAGTTCTTC. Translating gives CASRNTGTSNYEQFF.

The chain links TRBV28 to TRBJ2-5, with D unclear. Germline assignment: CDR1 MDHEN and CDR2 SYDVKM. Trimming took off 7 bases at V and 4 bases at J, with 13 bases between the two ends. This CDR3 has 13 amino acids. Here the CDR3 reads CASTGNVGETQYF. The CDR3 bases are TGTGCCAGCACCGGCAACGTCGGAGAGACCCAGTACTTC.